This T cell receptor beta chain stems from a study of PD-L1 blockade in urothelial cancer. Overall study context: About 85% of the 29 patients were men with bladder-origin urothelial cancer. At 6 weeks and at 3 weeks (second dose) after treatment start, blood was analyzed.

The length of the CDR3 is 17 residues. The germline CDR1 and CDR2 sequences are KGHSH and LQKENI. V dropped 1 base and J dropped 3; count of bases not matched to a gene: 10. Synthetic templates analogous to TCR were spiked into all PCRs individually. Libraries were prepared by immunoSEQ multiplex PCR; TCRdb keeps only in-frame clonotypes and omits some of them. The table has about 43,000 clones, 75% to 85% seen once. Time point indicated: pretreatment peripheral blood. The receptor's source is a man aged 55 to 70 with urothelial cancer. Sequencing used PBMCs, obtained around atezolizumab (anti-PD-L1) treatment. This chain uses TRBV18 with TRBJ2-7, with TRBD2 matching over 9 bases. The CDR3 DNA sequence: TGTGCCAGCTCACCACTCGGAGCTAGCGGGACCTACTACGAGCAGTACTTC. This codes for CASSPLGASGTYYEQYF.